In this sample, the clone carrying this T cell receptor (beta chain) turned up many times. The data belong to a study of neurological immune-mediated disorders. Time point in this sample: longitudinal time-point 2. TCRdb redid the calling of the 5' RACE reads with MiXCR, one entry per CDR3 protein. Of approximately 82,000 distinct CDR3 sequences listed, 13% are singletons. Trimming left V 1 base short and J 0 bases short, with 14 bases between. This CDR3 region has 17 residues. CDR1 SGHRS and CDR2 YFSETQ come from the germline V gene. This receptor was identified in a female donor with HTLV-1-associated myelopathy (HAM/TSP). Sequencing input: PBMCs. The chain combines TRBV5-1 with TRBJ2-1; either TRBD1 or TRBD2 may fit D (5 bases each). Here the CDR3 DNA reads TGCGCCAGCAGCTTGTTCGGGGACCAACCCTCCTACAATGAGCAGTTCTTC. This codes for CASSLFGDQPSYNEQFF.